The 32 T cell receptor beta chains reported below all come from one sample, sequenced in a study of Graves' ophthalmopathy and Graves' hyperthyroidism. Transcripts of RNA were the source for amplifying TCR beta CDR3 regions. HTBI primers were employed in first-round RT-PCR, then a second-round multiplex PCR followed. TCRdb reprocessed the multiplex PCR reads via MiXCR and lists one record per CDR3 protein. The sample has hundreds of thousands of distinct CDR3 sequences; around a fifth are singletons. Sequencing input: peripheral blood. The receptors were sampled from a woman under 30 with stable Graves' hyperthyroidism.

This clonotype occurred many times. The chain is built from TRBV19 and TRBJ2-5; D remains unclear. CDR1 is LNHDA, CDR2 SQIVND, per germline (reference sequence). The CDR3 is 15 amino acids. The V end lost 1 base, the J end lost 5 bases, and 14 bases lay between the germline ends. The CDR3 bases are TGTGCCAGTAGTATAGGACACCTCGGCCGGGAGACCCAGTACTTC. It yields the protein CASSIGHLGRETQYF.

This clonotype appeared many times. V gene TRBV4-2 combines with J gene TRBJ2-7; 11 positions match TRBD2. The J segment lost 3 bases and the V segment lost 0 bases, leaving 4 bases of the junction unmatched. The germline gives CDR1 LGHNA, CDR2 YNFKEQ. There are 16 residues in the CDR3. Written as DNA, the CDR3 is TGTGCCAGCAGCCAAGACTTAGCGGGAGGGGTCTACGAGCAGTACTTC. Translated, it gives CASSQDLAGGVYEQYF.

This clonotype was seen repeatedly, ten times or more. The gene calls are TRBV28 and TRBJ2-7; TRBD1 matches at 8 bases. The germline CDR1 and CDR2 sequences are MDHEN and SYDVKM. CDR3 length equals 15 residues. V shed 3 bases and J 4 bases; nucleotides not matched to a gene: 8. The CDR3 region has the DNA TGTGCCAGCAGTTTTTCAGGGGGCCTAAGATACGAGCAGTACTTC. Translation: CASSFSGGLRYEQYF.

This clonotype was seen ten or more times. A junction end diverges from the germline sequence, so it may reflect a read error. V is TRBV7-6 and J is TRBJ1-5; D is ambiguous. Looked up from germline, CDR1 is SGHVS and CDR2 is FNYEAQ. The CDR3 sequence is 13 residues long. This CDR3 is CAGSLNSNQPQHF. The CDR3 DNA reads as TGTGCCGGCAGCCTTAATAGCAATCAGCCCCAGCATTTT.

The rearrangement uses TRBV15 and TRBJ2-5; D remains ambiguous. V was pared by 0 bases and J by 0 bases, with 8 bases between. Germline V CDR1 and CDR2: LNHNV, YYDKDF (reference sequence). The CDR3 is made up of 15 amino acids. The chain's CDR3 is CATSRDLGHQETQYF. CDR3 nucleotides: TGTGCCACCAGCAGAGATCTAGGGCACCAAGAGACCCAGTACTTC.

This chain connects TRBV6-2 or TRBV6-3 to TRBJ2-7, with 9 bases aligning to TRBD1. Germline V gene data show CDR1 as MNHEY and CDR2 as SVGEGT. CDR3 length equals 15 residues. The V and J ends lost 4 bases and 4 bases, in that order; junction bases with no gene match: 8. Here the CDR3 DNA reads TGTGCCAGCAGTTCCACCGGGACAGGGAGGTACGAGCAGTACTTC. Translated, it gives CASSSTGTGRYEQYF.

By share, this clonotype counts as medium-sized. The chain joins TRBV28 to TRBJ1-2, with a weak D call TRBD1 (5 bases). Trimming took 5 bases from V and 6 from J, leaving 19 bases between them. This CDR3 spans 15 amino acids. Germline CDR1 reads MDHEN; CDR2 reads SYDVKM. CDR3 nucleotides: TGTGCCAGCAGTCCTTACCCGGGACTGGGGGATGGCTACACCTTC. This gives the protein CASSPYPGLGDGYTF.

This clonotype was observed many times. The chain carries TRBV4-1 and TRBJ2-5; D not resolved. From germline, CDR1 is MGHRA and CDR2 YSYEKL. Trimming removed 0 bases from V and 1 base from J, with 18 bases in between. This CDR3 spans 18 amino acids. CDR3 amino acids: CASSQDRLAWHRQETQYF. DNA of the CDR3: TGCGCCAGCAGCCAAGATCGGTTGGCGTGGCATCGCCAAGAGACCCAGTACTTC.

This clonotype was recorded many times. The chain joins TRBV4-1 to TRBJ2-4; D not certain. Per the germline V gene, CDR1 is MGHRA and CDR2 is YSYEKL. CDR3 length: 16 residues. The V end was cut by 2 bases, the J end by 3 bases, with 14 bases between. The CDR3 bases are TGCGCCAGCAGCCAACCCTTCTCCGGGCACAAAAACATTCAGTACTTC. It translates to CASSQPFSGHKNIQYF.

The chain is built from TRBV7-3 and TRBJ2-6; 7 bases match TRBD1. Germline V gene lookup returns CDR1 SGHTA and CDR2 FQGTGA. The CDR3 has 16 amino acids. The trim removed 3 bases at V and 2 bases at J, leaving 4 bases unmatched. Written as DNA, the CDR3 is TGTGCCAGCAGCTTGACAGGGAACCCTGGGGCCAACGTCCTGACTTTC. Amino acid sequence: CASSLTGNPGANVLTF.

In this sample, this clonotype turned up many times. The V gene is TRBV11-3, the J gene TRBJ2-7, with a possible D match to TRBD2 (6 bases). Germline CDR1 reads SGHNT; CDR2 reads YENEEA. CDR3 size: 14 residues. With 5 bases removed from V and 2 bases from J, the gap between germline ends came to 13 bases. As DNA, the CDR3 is TGTGCCAGCAGCGGAGGCGGGGCCCCCTACGAGCAGTACTTC. Amino acids: CASSGGGAPYEQYF.

In this sample, this clonotype turned up many times. The chain carries TRBV20-1 and TRBJ2-7, with 10 positions matching TRBD2. The CDR3 is 12 amino acids. J was trimmed by 6 bases and V by 6 bases; bases with no gene match: 5. Germline V gene sequence: CDR1 DFQATT, CDR2 SNEGSKA (reference sequence). DNA for the CDR3: TGCAGTGCAGCGGGGGGGGGCGTCGAGCAGTACTTC. Amino acids: CSAAGGGVEQYF.

The rearrangement joins TRBV10-3 to TRBJ2-5; D tentatively fits TRBD1 or TRBD2 (5 bases each). In germline, CDR1 is ENHRY, CDR2 SYGVKD. This CDR3 region has 14 residues. Trimming took 2 bases from V and 5 from J, leaving 12 bases between them. CDR3 sequence reads: CAISEPGRDETQYF. CDR3 nucleotide sequence: TGTGCCATCAGTGAGCCGGGGCGAGATGAGACCCAGTACTTC.

The table lists this clonotype with many counts. The chain has TRBV6-5 and TRBJ2-5, with 8 bases identical to TRBD2. The CDR3 spans 13 residues. The V gene end was trimmed by 7 bases and the J gene end by 3 bases; junction bases not matched to a gene: 4. The germline CDR1 and CDR2 sequences are MNHEY and SVGAGI. The DNA for the CDR3 is TGTGCCAGCACTTCGGGAGGGAAAGAGACCCAGTACTTC. Amino acid sequence: CASTSGGKETQYF.

This clonotype was seen ten or more times. This chain uses TRBV7-3 with TRBJ2-2; weak D call: TRBD1 (6 bases). From germline, CDR1 is SGHTA and CDR2 FQGTGA. This CDR3 is 14 amino acids long. Trimming took 4 bases from V and 5 from J, leaving 11 bases between them. CDR3 in amino acids: CASSSDRRTGELFF. The CDR3 nucleotides read TGTGCCAGCAGCTCAGACAGGAGAACCGGGGAGCTGTTTTTT.

There are many counts of this clonotype. The chain carries TRBV6-4 and TRBJ2-7, with D possibly matching TRBD2 (6 bases). The length of the CDR3 is 19 residues. V lost 6 bases and J 0 bases, leaving 27 bases between the germline ends. Per the germline V gene, CDR1 is MRHNA and CDR2 is SNTAGT. The CDR3 protein is CASSSPPPYLASISYEQYF. As DNA, the CDR3 is TGTGCCAGCAGCAGCCCCCCCCCCTATCTAGCGTCCATCTCCTACGAGCAGTACTTC.

In regard to this clonotype: A read error may explain this, as a much larger clone is one base away. V and J are TRBV7-2 and TRBJ2-7, with D perhaps TRBD2 (6 bases). Trimming took off 4 bases at V and 3 bases at J, with 16 bases between the two ends. Germline assignment: CDR1 SGHTA and CDR2 FQGNSA. The CDR3 extends over 15 amino acids. CDR3 protein: CASSSPGGYFYEQYF. Here the CDR3 DNA reads TGTGCCAGCAGCTCCCCCGGGGGATACTTCTACGAGCAGTACTTC.

The J gene is TRBJ2-2, the V gene TRBV4-1; D is uncertain. With 7 bases removed from V and 2 bases from J, the gap between germline ends came to 8 bases. Germline V CDR1 and CDR2: MGHRA, YSYEKL. This CDR3 spans 13 amino acids. CDR3 protein: CASKTDNTGELFF. CDR3 bases: TGCGCCAGCAAAACTGACAACACCGGGGAGCTGTTTTTT.

This clonotype was seen ten or more times. V is TRBV28 and J is TRBJ2-7; 7 bases map to TRBD2. The CDR3 totals 14 residues. Germline values: CDR1 MDHEN, CDR2 SYDVKM. The V gene end was trimmed by 6 bases and the J gene end by 3 bases; junction bases not matched to a gene: 8. CDR3 nucleotide sequence: TGTGCCAGCAGACCCGGGACTATAGACTACGAGCAGTACTTC. Protein product: CASRPGTIDYEQYF.

The count of this clonotype is one. CDR3 amino acids: CASSLDGGGFEQYF. In DNA, the CDR3 is TGTGCCAGCAGCTTAGATGGCGGGGGTTTCGAGCAGTACTTC. This chain joins TRBV11-2 and TRBJ2-7; 7 bases match TRBD2. This CDR3 contains 14 residues. The ends lost 0 bases at V and 6 bases at J; junction bases unmatched: 5. From germline, CDR1 is SGHAT and CDR2 FQNNGV.

This clonotype was found many times. The chain carries TRBV4-3 and TRBJ2-7; D ambiguous. Germline CDR1 and CDR2: LGHNA and YSLEER. The CDR3 covers 13 residues. V shed 2 bases and J shed 1 base, with 6 bases lying between them. The CDR3 is CASSQTRSYEQYF. The CDR3 coding sequence is TGCGCCAGCAGCCAAACCAGATCCTACGAGCAGTACTTC.

This clonotype was counted at least ten times. The chain uses TRBV5-1 and TRBJ2-5; tentatively, D is TRBD2 (5 bases). Germline CDR1 and CDR2: SGHRS and YFSETQ. This CDR3 comprises 13 residues. Trimming pared 0 bases from V and 6 bases from J, leaving 9 bases between. The CDR3 sequence: CASSLGGLKTQYF. The CDR3, as DNA: TGCGCCAGCAGCTTGGGAGGGTTAAAGACCCAGTACTTC.

This clonotype was recorded at least ten times. The chain couples TRBV6-2 or TRBV6-3 to TRBJ2-2; D perhaps matches TRBD2 (5 bases). This CDR3 region has 13 residues. Germline CDR1 and CDR2: MNHEY and SVGEGT. Trimming removed 11 bases from V and 2 bases from J, with 12 bases in between. In nucleotides, the CDR3 is TGTGCCGGCCGGGATACCAACACCGGGGAGCTGTTTTTT. As protein: CAGRDTNTGELFF.

This clonotype was found many times. The CDR3 is CASSPRDTDYGYTF. In nucleotides, the CDR3 is TGTGCCAGCAGCCCCCGGGACACAGACTATGGCTACACCTTC. The chain joins TRBV6-1 to TRBJ1-2; tentative D call: TRBD1 (6 bases). In germline, CDR1 is MNHNS, CDR2 SASEGT. The CDR3 sequence is 14 residues long. Deletions cut 6 bases from V and 3 bases from J, with 14 bases between.

About this clonotype itself: A single base separates this from a much larger clone, so it may be a read error. The chain is built from TRBV6-1 and TRBJ2-5; D perhaps matches TRBD1 (5 bases). The CDR3 loop spans 15 amino acids. Germline assignment: CDR1 MNHNS and CDR2 SASEGT. CDR3 in amino acids: CASSEVQEGSETKYF. CDR3 DNA sequence: TGTGCCAGCAGTGAAGTACAGGAAGGATCCGAGACCAAGTACTTC.

This clonotype appeared once. With a much larger clone just one base away, this may be a read error. The chain is built from TRBV6-2 or TRBV6-3 and TRBJ1-5; D possibly corresponds to TRBD1 (6 bases). Germline-derived CDR1 and CDR2 are MNHEY and SVGEGT. The CDR3 loop spans 15 amino acids. V was shortened by 5 bases and J by 3 bases, with 14 bases between the two germline ends. CDR3 region: CASSDPTGDNQPQHF. CDR3 nucleotide sequence: TGTGCCAGCAGTGACCCGACAGGAGACAATCAGCCCCAGCATTTT.

This clonotype has at least ten counts. A much larger clone differs from this one at a single base, so this may be a read error. The rearrangement uses TRBV6-2 or TRBV6-3 and TRBJ2-5; TRBD2 matches 14 bases. The length of the CDR3 is 16 residues. CDR1 and CDR2 (germline): MNHEY, SVGEGT. This CDR3 reads CAGSSGLAGAKETQYF. CDR3 bases: TGTGCCGGCAGCTCGGGACTAGCGGGAGCGAAGGAGACCCAGTACTTC.

V gene TRBV19 combines with J gene TRBJ1-1; D unclear. The CDR3 covers 13 residues. Between the trimmed V and J ends, which lost 3 bases and 1 base, there was a span of 6 bases. Germline CDR1 is LNHDA and CDR2 is SQIVND (reference sequence). CDR3 DNA sequence: TGTGCCAGTAGTATGTGGAGGAACACTGAAGCTTTCTTT. The encoded protein is CASSMWRNTEAFF.

This clonotype was seen many times. The chain recombines TRBV6-5 with TRBJ2-7; 7 bases are shared with TRBD1. The V gene's germline CDR1 is MNHEY and CDR2 SVGAGI. After removal of 0 bases from V and 3 bases from J, the junction contained 2 bases not matched to a gene. The CDR3 length is 14 residues. The CDR3 nucleotides read TGTGCCAGCAGTTACTCGCCAGGGGGCTACGAGCAGTACTTC. It is translated as CASSYSPGGYEQYF.

The chain employs TRBV6-2 or TRBV6-3 and TRBJ1-2, with TRBD1 as a possible D gene (6 bases). CDR3 length: 13 residues. Per germline, CDR1 MNHEY and CDR2 SVGEGT. Trimming stripped 0 bases from V and 9 bases from J, with 11 bases between. The CDR3 nucleotides are TGTGCCAGCAGTTACTCGAGGGACACAAGCTACACCTTC. It encodes CASSYSRDTSYTF.

This clonotype was picked up many times. The chain joins TRBV7-6 to TRBJ1-5; no clear D gene. The ends were cut back, 2 bases at V and 6 bases at J, with 8 bases in the middle. Germline V gene data show CDR1 as SGHVS and CDR2 as FNYEAQ. CDR3 length equals 13 residues. CDR3 bases: TGTGCCAGCAGCTTATCTCAGACTCAGCCCCAGCATTTT. It codes for CASSLSQTQPQHF.

This clonotype came up a few times. V is TRBV2 and J is TRBJ2-7; 8 bases agree with TRBD1. With 11 bases clipped from V and 0 bases from J, the junction kept 6 bases outside the gene matches. The CDR3 sequence is 13 residues long. In germline, CDR1 is SNHLY, CDR2 FYNNEI. Written as DNA, the CDR3 is TGTGCCGGCCGGACAGGGAGCTCCTACGAGCAGTACTTC. As protein: CAGRTGSSYEQYF.